The 3 T cell receptor beta chains below were found in one sample sequenced in a study of cytomegalovirus exposure and HLA in healthy donors. The study ran its PCR with 60 Vbeta and 13 Jbeta primers. Here immunoSEQ multiplex PCR was the method, and the copy in TCRdb shows in-frame clones only, minus some. The sample contains under 110,000 clones, around 83% of which appear only once. The sample taken for sequencing was PBMCs. The receptors shown here come from a man in his thirties or forties in good health and CMV-seronegative.

J is TRBJ2-5 and V is TRBV7-9; possibly TRBD1 for D (6 bases). V was cut by 8 bases and J by 3 bases, with 10 bases left in between. Germline V gene lookup returns CDR1 SEHNR and CDR2 FQNEAQ (reference sequence). The CDR3 loop spans 12 amino acids. The CDR3 protein is CASRRTEETQYF. The CDR3 DNA sequence: TGTGCCAGCCGGAGGACAGAAGAGACCCAGTACTTC.

The chain is built from TRBV4-1 and TRBJ1-1; 7 positions match TRBD1. This CDR3 contains 17 residues. V gave up 1 base and J gave up 6 bases; unmatched junction bases: 14. Germline V gene lookup returns CDR1 MGHRA and CDR2 YSYEKL. CDR3 nucleotides: TGCGCCAGCAGCCAAGCACAGGGGACCCAACAAAACCCTGAAGCTTTCTTT. Translating gives CASSQAQGTQQNPEAFF.

The chain's CDR3 is CASRPRGYEQYF. In DNA form, the CDR3 reads TGTGCCAGCAGACCCCGGGGCTACGAGCAGTACTTC. This rearrangement joins TRBV6-1 to TRBJ2-7, with D tentatively TRBD2 (5 bases). The CDR3 has 12 amino acids. With 6 bases removed from V and 3 bases from J, the gap between germline ends came to 9 bases. The germline CDR1 and CDR2 sequences are MNHNS and SASEGT.